This T cell receptor (beta chain) was captured in a study of T cells in Graves' hyperthyroidism and ophthalmopathy. The source material, RNA transcripts, was used to amplify TCR beta CDR3 regions. TCR CDR3 regions were first amplified by RT-PCR with HTBI primers. A single record per CDR3 protein comes from TCRdb applying MiXCR to the multiplex PCR reads. The profile shows approximately 370,000 distinct CDR3 sequences, roughly 15% of them singletons. This clonotype was counted many times. Germline loops: CDR1 SNHLY, CDR2 FYNNEI. This CDR3 comprises 12 residues. Between the trimmed V and J ends, which lost 1 base and 7 bases, there was a span of 5 bases.

Sequences were obtained from blood. The rearrangement uses TRBV2 and TRBJ1-5; D uncertain. This receptor was taken from a woman younger than 45 with Graves' hyperthyroidism that later progressed to Graves' ophthalmopathy. The CDR3 is CASSEGGQPQHF. The CDR3, as DNA: TGTGCCAGCAGTGAAGGCGGGCAGCCCCAGCATTTT. The whole variable domain, remainder taken from reference TRBV2 and TRBJ1-5, is EPEVTQTPSHQVTQMGQEVILRCVPISNHLYFYWYRQILGQKVEFLVSFYNNEISEKSEIFDDQFSVERPDGSNFTLKIRSTKLEDSAMYFCASSEGGQPQHFGDGTRLSIL.